This TCR beta chain comes out of a study of regulatory T cells in long-lasting Graves disease (dated by TCRdb to 2020 to 2023). Study-level background: Newly diagnosed Graves' disease patients had taken antithyroid drugs for less than 3 months. This study used TCR sequencing and RNA sequencing of peripheral blood to compare persistent Graves' disease patients against newly diagnosed Graves' disease patients. The study was registered as a clinical trial and conducted in China. A total of 35 or so samples underwent TCR sequencing: roughly 13 from persistent and approximately 20 from newly diagnosed Graves' disease patients.

Points the paper makes about the study in general: The study examined only peripheral blood because the primary lesion, thyroid tissue, could not be accessed. The authors noted that the small sample size was a limitation that may lower accuracy. A larger number of public clonotypes was shared among persistent patients (approximately 3,000) than among newly diagnosed patients (over 850). Persistent disease showed preferential use of TRBV28, TRBJ1-2 and TRBJ2-5, whereas newly diagnosed disease favored TRBV20-1 and TRBJ2-1. Only the TCR beta chain was sequenced and analyzed. Compared with newly diagnosed patients, persistent Graves' disease patients had lower TCR Shannon entropy and fewer highly expanded clones, which suggests clonal expansion.

The method was multiplex PCR. This sample was sequenced with an Illumina HiSeq 4000. TCR beta libraries were built with iRepertoire HTBI primers and Arm-PCR amplification of CDR3 regions. Before sequencing, the PCR products underwent gel purification. Per the source publication's procedure: Gene usage analysis of CDR3 amino acid clonotypes used the approximately 62 TRBV and 14 to 15 TRBJ segments found across samples. Filtered high-quality paired reads were merged into contigs using COPE and FqMerger. Contigs were aligned with BLAST to IMGT TRBV, TRBD and TRBJ reference genes, and CDR3 was defined per IMGT. Highly expanded clones were defined as clonotypes with a frequency above 0.1%. Shannon entropy served as the measure of repertoire diversity, while the Gini coefficient captured V-J evenness. A clonotype was considered public if more than one individual shared it. In TCRdb, the public reads were trimmed at Q25 with fastp and aligned with MiXCR, with productive beta chains retained. Each record represents a unique CDR3 protein, reported with the most common genes and DNA among its rows. These V and J calls rely on TCRdb rather than the paper's analysis. The sample table lists approximately 400,000 distinct CDR3 sequences, roughly 12% of them with a count of one. The ten largest account for about 19% of the sample.

The CDR3 starts with the cysteine, ends with the phenylalanine, and has 13 residues. The retained sequence is limited to the CDR3, 39 bases, with the frame set at the first base. According to the germline V gene (reference sequence), CDR1 reads DFQATT and CDR2 reads SNEGSKA. V loses 2 bases of germline sequence and J loses 3 bases, and the interval between the two ends is 11 bases. This clonotype was observed at least ten times. Its antigen remains undetermined. The input lacks base qualities; no much larger clone sits a single base away. The sample's time point label, decoded: newly diagnosed GD, antithyroid drugs for less than 3 months. RNA was extracted from PBMCs in TRIzol for both TCR sequencing and RNA sequencing. Graves' disease was diagnosed according to American Thyroid Association guidelines. Recruitment of patients was carried out at an endocrinology department in Xi'an, China. Each patient gave around 9 milliliters of peripheral blood, collected in an EDTA anticoagulant tube. Ficoll Paque Plus density gradient separation was used to isolate PBMCs, and no further T cell sorting was done. An Agilent 2100 Bioanalyzer and agarose gel were used to check RNA quality, and a NanoDrop 2000 was used to measure RNA concentration.

The data also belong to a second study, concerning T cells in Graves' hyperthyroidism and ophthalmopathy. As the second paper documents: Stable Graves' hyperthyroidism was defined as no progression to ophthalmopathy during 18 months of follow-up. The hyperthyroidism patients were between 18 and 65 years old and newly diagnosed, with a disease duration of less than 2 months. Any patient with an uncontrolled infection, another autoimmune disease, pregnancy or lactation was excluded. Diagnoses were based on clinical symptoms, serum thyroxine and TRAb, thyroid ultrasound and orbital computed tomography. For the first round of RT-PCR on the TCR CDR3, the HTBI primer set was used together with the Qiagen OneStep RT-PCR kit. Most expanded thyroid clonotypes (frequency above 0.001) were also detected in blood, suggesting blood repertoires may reflect thyroid immune responses. A model built on a 13 V-J signature distinguished ophthalmopathy from stable hyperthyroidism, reaching 85% to 90% sensitivity and around 81% specificity in cross-validation and 80%/75% in testing. In validation, progression to ophthalmopathy was predicted by the model with 55% to 71% sensitivity and 72% to 80% specificity, a median of about 6.4 months before onset. To identify TCR V-J signatures that set the groups apart, the researchers used a discovery cohort of 100 or so patients, made up of roughly 40 with Graves' ophthalmopathy and about 60 with stable Graves' hyperthyroidism. Whether ophthalmopathy could be predicted prospectively was tested in an independent validation cohort made up of roughly 19 hyperthyroidism patients plus 17 patients who later progressed to ophthalmopathy. The 100 or so discovery patients were randomly split 7:3 into training and test sets. The study also compared thyroid tissue and blood T-cell repertoires from 6 or 7 Graves' hyperthyroidism patients. Once sampling was done, hyperthyroidism patients were given methimazole at a starting dose of 30 mg daily, whereas ophthalmopathy patients were given high-dose intravenous methylprednisolone. A second multiplex PCR round built the libraries, followed by size selection and purification. The libraries were sequenced on an Illumina HiSeq2000 using paired-end 100 bp reads. SOAPnuke was used to process the raw data, removing reads that contained adapters or uncalled bases, had a mean Phred below 15, or lacked an exact match to the constant primer or identifier. COPE v1.2.5 was used to merge the high-quality paired reads, and each unique nucleotide sequence was defined as a clonotype. MiTCR v1.1 was used to align the clonotypes against IMGT TRBV, TRBD and TRBJ reference segments. Analysis was restricted to V-J combinations with a frequency above 0.0001, which covered about 99% of repertoires. A TCS score was defined as the ratio between F50 (clonal expansion) and ExV (chaos), using BLOSUM62-based TCRdist between CDR3 peptides within each V-J. Welch's t-statistics and random forest reduced around 550 V-J features to 10 to 15, which were used in a naive Bayes classifier (R e1071). Sample size was not statistically predetermined, and blinding of investigators to group allocation was not performed. The paper describes TCR Vbeta CDR3 sequencing of roughly 130 peripheral blood samples, made up of approximately 40 ophthalmopathy patients, some 76 hyperthyroidism patients and roughly 17 progressor patients.

The sequence joins TRBV20-1 to TRBJ2-7; a confident D gene designation cannot be given. This TCR was sampled from a woman younger than 35 with Graves disease. Donor details come from another sample of the same person, matched by shared clones. The input for sequencing was peripheral blood mononuclear cells (PBMCs), taken at new diagnosis, from a patient treated with antithyroid drugs. For the CDR3, the sequence is CSARNNLGYEQYF. In nucleotide form, the sequence is TGCAGTGCTAGAAATAATTTGGGCTACGAGCAGTACTTC.